This T cell receptor (beta chain) was recovered during a study of shared clonotypes between healthy human individuals. Across the study: For every donor, three CD4 naive, three CD4 memory, two CD8 naive and one CD8 memory plates were used.

TCRdb's copy holds only in-frame clones and misses some; the assay was immunoSEQ multiplex PCR. The table has around 700,000 clones, 74% seen once; the top ten hold over 1.5%. Germline V gene sequence: CDR1 SGHTS, CDR2 YDEGEE. This CDR3 has 16 residues. Trimming took 8 bases from V and 8 from J, leaving 26 bases between them. Study-level points and caveats: Four donors shared around 5.2% of their naive CD4 clonotypes.

Worth noting for this clone: Antigen unknown.

The TCR comes from a woman in her twenties or thirties in good health. The sample was memory CD4+ T cells sorted from blood. Regarding subset: CD45RA-negative fraction. The chain links TRBV5-8 to TRBJ2-1, with D perhaps TRBD2 (7 bases). The CDR3: CASHPGGGRAFHEQFF. The CDR3 DNA follows: TGTGCCAGTCATCCGGGCGGGGGCCGAGCTTTCCATGAGCAGTTCTTC.